This is a list of T cell receptor beta chains from one sample in a study of shared clonotypes between healthy human individuals. Profiled with immunoSEQ multiplex PCR; TCRdb holds only in-frame clones, not every one. The top ten hold under 11% of the sample, which has fewer than 200,000 clones, roughly 70% seen once. Sequencing input: memory CD4+ T cells sorted from blood. These receptors all stem from a man aged 25-45 years in good health. Each CDR3 is given with its conserved first and last residue. Fields, in order: J gene, clone size, V gene, D gene, CDR3 protein, CDR3 DNA. D genes are given only for firm matches. Size is stated for part of the rows, as once, few or many counts, or as a class when the clone is expanded.

TRBJ2-5,few,TRBV29-1,NA,CSVAPGHGETQYF,TGCAGCGTTGCTCCCGGACACGGAGAGACCCAGTACTTC
TRBJ2-7,NA,TRBV2,NA,CASTYPSYEQYF,TGTGCCAGCACGTACCCCTCCTACGAGCAGTACTTC
TRBJ1-1,NA,TRBV6-5,NA,CASSWVIGTEAFF,TGTGCCAGCAGCTGGGTAATAGGCACTGAAGCTTTCTTT
TRBJ2-3,NA,TRBV18,NA,CASSPAVTDTQYF,TGTGCCAGCTCACCGGCTGTCACAGATACGCAGTATTTT
TRBJ2-6,few,TRBV25-1,NA,CASSETGKSGANVLTF,TGTGCCAGCAGTGAAACCGGAAAGTCTGGGGCCAACGTCCTGACTTTC
TRBJ2-5,many,TRBV5-4,NA,CASSLERGGETQYF,TGTGCCAGCAGCTTGGAAAGGGGAGGCGAGACCCAGTACTTC
TRBJ1-4,NA,TRBV6-5,NA,CASSYSTRREKLFF,TGTGCCAGCAGTTACTCGACTAGGAGGGAAAAACTGTTTTTT
TRBJ1-3,NA,TRBV25-1,TRBD1,CASSHGTDSGNTIYF,TGTGCCAGCAGTCATGGGACAGACTCTGGAAACACCATATATTTT
TRBJ2-3,NA,TRBV10-3,NA,CAISDRRDTQYF,TGTGCCATCAGTGATCGGAGGGATACGCAGTATTTT
TRBJ2-3,NA,TRBV10-3,NA,CAIMETGTDTQYF,TGTGCCATCATGGAGACTGGCACAGATACGCAGTATTTT
TRBJ2-4,many,TRBV11-2,NA,CASSSRLAKNIQYF,TGTGCCAGCAGCTCCCGGCTAGCCAAAAACATTCAGTACTTC
TRBJ2-3,NA,TRBV6-1,NA,CASSSGLFKDTQYF,TGTGCCAGCAGTTCCGGACTTTTTAAAGATACGCAGTATTTT
TRBJ2-3,few,TRBV25-1,NA,CASSGRVESQYF,TGTGCCAGCAGTGGGAGGGTAGAGTCGCAGTATTTT
TRBJ2-2,once,TRBV7-6,NA,CASSFRGTGELFF,TGTGCCAGCAGTTTTAGGGGGACCGGGGAGCTGTTTTTT
TRBJ1-1,NA,TRBV11-3,NA,CASSLFQTEAFF,TGTGCCAGCAGCTTATTCCAAACTGAAGCTTTCTTT
TRBJ2-3,NA,TRBV11-2,TRBD1,CASSLRGQGADTQYF,TGTGCCAGCAGCTTAAGAGGACAGGGCGCAGATACGCAGTATTTT
TRBJ2-2,few,TRBV25-1,NA,CASSEYMGPGELFF,TGTGCCAGCAGTGAATATATGGGGCCCGGGGAGCTGTTTTTT
TRBJ1-5,NA,TRBV30,NA,CAWSGPGRVGQPQHF,TGTGCCTGGAGTGGACCGGGCAGGGTGGGTCAGCCCCAGCATTTT
TRBJ2-3,NA,TRBV4-3,NA,CASSQDRNTDTQYF,TGCGCCAGCAGCCAAGATCGCAACACAGATACGCAGTATTTT
TRBJ1-3,NA,TRBV2,NA,CASSERESGNTIYF,TGTGCCAGCAGTGAGAGGGAATCTGGAAACACCATATATTTT
TRBJ2-3,NA,TRBV11-2,TRBD2,CASSPRGTIRNTDTQYF,TGTGCCAGCAGCCCCCGAGGGACTATACGAAACACAGATACGCAGTATTTT
TRBJ2-5,once,TRBV11-2,NA,CASSFRGFQETQYF,TGTGCCAGCAGCTTTCGGGGGTTCCAAGAGACCCAGTACTTC
TRBJ2-7,few,TRBV11-2,NA,CASQGLSYEQYF,TGTGCCAGCCAGGGTCTCTCCTACGAGCAGTACTTC